This T cell receptor (beta chain) was sequenced for a study of cytomegalovirus exposure and HLA in healthy donors. General observations from the study: Some 150 TCR beta chains were listed as cytomegalovirus-associated.

Here immunoSEQ multiplex PCR was the method, and the copy in TCRdb shows in-frame clones only, minus some. The table lists some 68,000 clones, 95% to 97% of them singletons. V was cut by 1 base and J by 0 bases, with 7 bases left in between. Germline V gene lookup returns CDR1 SGHTA and CDR2 FQGNSA. This CDR3 comprises 15 residues. Concerning this clone itself: Its antigen is undetermined.

The receptor was derived from a man aged 18-30 years in good health and CMV-seronegative. The gene calls are TRBV7-2 and TRBJ2-4; D is undetermined. Input material: PBMCs. CDR3 sequence: CASSLDRLAKNIQYF. CDR3 nucleotide sequence: TGTGCCAGCAGCTTAGACAGATTAGCCAAAAACATTCAGTACTTC.